The 8 T cell receptor beta chains presented below share a single source sample, sequenced in a study of blood T cell repertoires in COVID-19. Generated by immunoSEQ multiplex PCR, the TCRdb table keeps only in-frame clones and is missing some. The data show around 150,000 clones, more than 75% seen once. The sequenced sample was peripheral blood. The receptors stem from a man aged 40-49 years with acute or convalescent COVID-19.

The CDR3 DNA sequence: TGTGCCAGCAGTGCCTCAGGGGGCGCTCACAATGAGCAGTTCTTC. This encodes CASSASGGAHNEQFF. This chain joins TRBV27 and TRBJ2-1; 8 bases line up with TRBD1. The V and J ends lost 5 bases and 5 bases, in that order; junction bases with no gene match: 8. The CDR3 is made up of 15 amino acids. Germline V CDR1 and CDR2: MNHEY, SMNVEV (reference sequence).

The chain uses TRBV29-1 and TRBJ1-2; D gene uncertain. The CDR3 is 14 residues long. Germline V gives CDR1 SQVTM, CDR2 ANQGSEA. With 2 bases removed from V and 4 bases from J, the gap between germline ends came to 14 bases. The CDR3 DNA follows: TGCAGCGTTGAATTAAAAACTCCTGGCTATGGCTACACCTTC. It codes for CSVELKTPGYGYTF.

The chain's CDR3 is CAAGPIRDRVHTGELFF. The CDR3 DNA sequence: TGTGCCGCCGGCCCGATCCGGGACAGGGTTCACACCGGGGAGCTGTTTTTT. The chain couples TRBV6-7 to TRBJ2-2; 9 nucleotides align to TRBD1. TRBV6-7 is flagged as an ORF with uncertain function. The length of the CDR3 is 17 residues. Trimming cost V 11 bases and J 3 bases; bases outside gene matches: 16.

This clone was recorded only once. The rearrangement links TRBV19 to TRBJ2-1; 8 nucleotides match TRBD1. Germline loops: CDR1 LNHDA, CDR2 SQIVND (reference sequence). J gave up 0 bases and V 8 bases, and 3 bases lay outside the gene matches. This CDR3 is 14 amino acids long. The DNA for the CDR3 is TGTGCCAGTCGTACAGGGGGCTCCTACAATGAGCAGTTCTTC. It codes for CASRTGGSYNEQFF.

There are a few counts of this clone. This chain links TRBV10-1 with TRBJ2-3; TRBD2 matches at 11 bases. CDR1 WNHNN and CDR2 SYGVQD come from the germline V gene (reference sequence). CDR3 length: 16 amino acids. The ends lost 4 bases at V and 2 bases at J; junction bases unmatched: 5. The CDR3 DNA is TGCGCCAGCAGTGCTGCTAGCGGGGGGACCACAGATACGCAGTATTTT. Its translation: CASSAASGGTTDTQYF.

The CDR3 DNA reads as TGTGCCAGCAGCCCAGACCCTAGCGGGGTGGAGACCCAGTACTTC. As protein: CASSPDPSGVETQYF. The chain uses TRBV7-3 and TRBJ2-5; 9 bases agree with TRBD2. CDR1 and CDR2 (germline): SGHTA, FQGTGA. There are 15 residues in the CDR3. With V trimmed by 5 bases and J by 5 bases, 9 bases remained unmatched.

This chain uses TRBV19 with TRBJ2-5; D is possibly TRBD1 (5 bases). Deletions cut 3 bases from V and 4 bases from J, with 12 bases between. The CDR3 totals 14 residues. Germline V lookup: CDR1 LNHDA, CDR2 SQIVND (reference sequence). This CDR3 reads CASSMDLGVETQYF. In DNA form, the CDR3 reads TGTGCCAGTAGTATGGACCTAGGGGTAGAGACCCAGTACTTC.

About this clone: Other nucleotide sequences in the sample specify the same CDR3. This chain uses TRBV7-9 with TRBJ1-6, with D maybe TRBD1 (5 bases). V was trimmed by 1 base and J by 5 bases, leaving 6 bases between them. The CDR3 totals 14 residues. The germline CDR1 and CDR2 sequences are SEHNR and FQNEAQ (reference sequence). CDR3: CASSLEGDNSPLHF. CDR3 in DNA: TGTGCCAGCAGCTTAGAAGGGGATAATTCACCCCTCCACTTT.